This T cell receptor beta chain was recorded in a study of beta chain features in type 1 diabetes. The V gene's germline CDR1 is MNHEY and CDR2 SVGAGI. With 0 bases removed from V and 8 bases from J, the gap between germline ends came to 10 bases. The CDR3 contains 13 residues. A remark on this clone: Its antigen is undetermined.

Whole-study results and caveats: Moderately but significantly shorter TCRB CDR3s were found in Type 1 diabetes patients in all four CD4+ subsets.

The study reverse transcribed the entire isolated RNA, so it sequenced expressed TCRB transcripts. Sequenced by immunoSEQ multiplex PCR; TCRdb stores in-frame clones only, minus some. The sample lists a few hundred thousand clones; around a tenth were seen once. The receptor comes from a man aged 30 to 39 with type 1 diabetes. The sequenced sample consisted of central memory CD4+ T cells from blood. The chain couples TRBV6-5 to TRBJ1-1; D is undetermined. The chain's CDR3 is CASSYSVEQEAFF. As DNA, the CDR3 is TGTGCCAGCAGTTACTCCGTCGAACAAGAAGCTTTCTTT.